The 27 T cell receptor beta chains reported below all come from one sample, sequenced in a study of T cell changes during pregnancy in multiple sclerosis. Measured with immunoSEQ multiplex PCR; TCRdb has only the in-frame clones, and not every one. Counted here are 100,000 or so clones, around 93% occurring once; the ten biggest clones make up roughly 0.95%. The starting material was peripheral blood, obtained after pregnancy. These receptors originate from a female donor with multiple sclerosis, enrolled in a pregnancy study.

The rearrangement joins TRBV27 to TRBJ2-7; 11 nucleotides align to TRBD2. V was clipped by 3 bases and J by 2 bases; unmatched bases: 0. Germline values: CDR1 MNHEY, CDR2 SMNVEV (reference sequence). The CDR3 length is 14 residues. The CDR3: CASSFSGRAYEQYF. The CDR3 DNA reads as TGTGCCAGCAGTTTTAGCGGGAGGGCCTACGAGCAGTACTTC.

V gene TRBV19 combines with J gene TRBJ2-7; TRBD2 might be the D (5 bases). Trimming pared 1 base from V and 7 bases from J, leaving 8 bases between. The CDR3 extends over 12 amino acids. Germline V lookup: CDR1 LNHDA, CDR2 SQIVND (reference sequence). CDR3 in amino acids: CASSIGTREQYF. The DNA of the CDR3 is TGTGCCAGTAGTATAGGAACTAGAGAGCAGTACTTC.

J is TRBJ2-1 and V is TRBV7-2, with a weak D call TRBD2 (5 bases). Germline V gene sequence: CDR1 SGHTA, CDR2 FQGNSA. Trimming took off 7 bases at V and 6 bases at J, with 19 bases between the two ends. The CDR3 is 15 residues long. This CDR3 is CASKAYPSFSNEQFF. The CDR3 DNA is TGTGCCAGCAAAGCATATCCTAGCTTCTCCAATGAGCAGTTCTTC.

The chain uses TRBV29-1 and TRBJ1-2; TRBD1 aligns across 8 bases. CDR3 length: 13 residues. Germline V CDR1 and CDR2: SQVTM, ANQGSEA. Losses at the gene ends were 6 bases for V and 6 bases for J; bases not matched to a gene: 9. The CDR3 sequence: CSVVGQGQDGYTF. CDR3 nucleotide sequence: TGCAGCGTGGTAGGACAGGGACAAGATGGCTACACCTTC.

J is TRBJ1-3 and V is TRBV7-2, with 7 bases aligning to TRBD1. The germline gives CDR1 SGHTA, CDR2 FQGNSA. This CDR3 comprises 14 residues. V gave up 7 bases and J gave up 2 bases; unmatched junction bases: 5. This CDR3 is CASTLTGPGNTIYF. As DNA, the CDR3 is TGTGCCAGCACCTTGACAGGGCCTGGAAACACCATATATTTT.

This clone was detected once. The gene calls are TRBV6-1 and TRBJ1-4; D uncertain. CDR3 size: 15 residues. Deletions cut 0 bases from V and 8 bases from J, with 13 bases between. Germline CDR1 reads MNHNS; CDR2 reads SASEGT. CDR3 DNA: TGTGCCAGCAGTGAAGCGTCAGGTGACGGCGAAAAACTGTTTTTT. Translating gives CASSEASGDGEKLFF.

This clone appeared once. V usage is TRBV5-1 and J usage is TRBJ1-1; 7 bases are shared with TRBD1. Germline CDR1 SGHRS, CDR2 YFSETQ. V gave up 0 bases and J gave up 2 bases; unmatched junction bases: 7. This CDR3 contains 16 residues. The CDR3 protein is CASSLVRTGVNTEAFF. The DNA for the CDR3 is TGCGCCAGCAGCTTGGTCCGGACAGGAGTAAACACTGAAGCTTTCTTT.

This rearrangement joins TRBV2 to TRBJ2-1; TRBD2 matches 8 bases. Losses at the gene ends were 6 bases for V and 4 bases for J; bases not matched to a gene: 8. The CDR3 totals 15 residues. From germline, CDR1 is SNHLY and CDR2 FYNNEI. The CDR3 spells CASRFSGNLYNEQFF. CDR3 coding DNA: TGTGCCAGCAGATTTAGCGGGAATCTGTACAATGAGCAGTTCTTC.

The rearrangement uses TRBV6-5 and TRBJ2-7; perhaps TRBD2 as D (6 bases). V lost 0 bases to trimming and J lost 7 bases, with 13 bases between them. Germline values: CDR1 MNHEY, CDR2 SVGAGI. The CDR3 consists of 14 residues. As DNA, the CDR3 is TGTGCCAGCAGTTACTCGACGGGAGTTGGGGAGCAGTACTTC. Translation: CASSYSTGVGEQYF.

The chain is built from TRBV6-1 and TRBJ2-2; 9 nucleotides align to TRBD1. V gave up 4 bases and J gave up 3 bases; unmatched junction bases: 3. The germline V gene encodes CDR1 MNHNS and CDR2 SASEGT. The CDR3 consists of 15 residues. The CDR3 sequence is CASSATGGYTGELFF. CDR3 nucleotides: TGTGCCAGCAGTGCAACAGGGGGCTACACCGGGGAGCTGTTTTTT.

The V call is TRBV6-5, the J call TRBJ2-7; 7 bases line up with TRBD1. Germline V lookup: CDR1 MNHEY, CDR2 SVGAGI. The ends lost 6 bases at V and 4 bases at J; junction bases unmatched: 9. This CDR3 is built from 14 residues. The chain's CDR3 is CASRQGPAVYEQYF. In DNA form, the CDR3 reads TGTGCCAGCAGACAGGGGCCGGCAGTTTACGAGCAGTACTTC.

The chain carries TRBV27 and TRBJ1-5; D is uncertain. The germline V gene encodes CDR1 MNHEY and CDR2 SMNVEV (reference sequence). The V end was cut by 4 bases, the J end by 2 bases, with 9 bases between. There are 14 residues in the CDR3. For the CDR3, the DNA is TGTGCCAGCAGTTCTCGACAAGGCAATCAGCCCCAGCATTTT. Protein product: CASSSRQGNQPQHF.

The gene calls are TRBV27 and TRBJ2-7; weak D call: TRBD2 (5 bases). Germline lookup yields CDR1 MNHEY and CDR2 SMNVEV (reference sequence). The CDR3 length is 13 residues. Trimming took off 5 bases at V and 6 bases at J, with 14 bases between the two ends. CDR3 protein: CASSRAEGSEQYF. CDR3 in DNA: TGTGCCAGCAGTCGGGCCGAGGGATCCGAGCAGTACTTC.

V is TRBV10-2 and J is TRBJ1-1; 10 nucleotides align to TRBD1. CDR3 length: 15 residues. Germline loops: CDR1 WSHSY, CDR2 SAAADI. V trimming: 6 bases; J trimming: 7 bases; junction bases outside the gene matches: 11. CDR3 sequence (DNA): TGCGCCAGCAGCGAGCCCTGGACAGGGGGAGATGAAGCTTTCTTT. Translated: CASSEPWTGGDEAFF.

CDR3 nucleotide sequence: TGTGCCAGCAGCCAACGGACAGGGGGTTTGGTGAATGAGCAGTTCTTC. This translates into CASSQRTGGLVNEQFF. V usage is TRBV4-2 and J usage is TRBJ2-1, with 10 bases that match TRBD1. Looked up from germline, CDR1 is LGHNA and CDR2 is YNFKEQ. Trimming cost V 2 bases and J 7 bases; bases outside gene matches: 8. The CDR3 totals 16 residues.

V and J are TRBV19 and TRBJ2-1, with D possibly TRBD1 on 6 matching bases. Germline V gene data show CDR1 as LNHDA and CDR2 as SQIVND (reference sequence). The CDR3 is 15 residues long. With 3 bases removed from V and 5 bases from J, the gap between germline ends came to 14 bases. This CDR3 reads CASSIPDSGDNEQFF. For the CDR3, the DNA is TGTGCCAGTAGTATCCCGGACAGCGGCGACAATGAGCAGTTCTTC.

Comments on this clone: The germline gene is not matched at one end of the junction; a read error may be the cause. The chain joins TRBV7-8 to TRBJ1-3; maybe TRBD1 (6 bases). This CDR3 spans 15 amino acids. The germline CDR1 and CDR2 sequences are SGHVS and FQNEAQ. This CDR3 is CASSLGLDSGNTIYF. As DNA, the CDR3 is TGTGCCAGCAGTTTAGGGTTGGACAGTGGAAACACCATATATTTT.

The chain joins TRBV6-4 to TRBJ2-1, with TRBD1 as a possible D gene (5 bases). Germline CDR1 MRHNA, CDR2 SNTAGT. CDR3 size: 14 residues. V lost 4 bases to trimming and J lost 0 bases, with 7 bases between them. The CDR3 sequence is CASSADSSYNEQFF. The CDR3 DNA reads as TGTGCCAGCAGTGCAGACAGCTCCTACAATGAGCAGTTCTTC.

The rearrangement joins TRBV28 to TRBJ1-1; D remains ambiguous. The CDR3 covers 14 residues. V lost 3 bases, J lost 1 base, and 9 bases lay in between. Germline V gene sequence: CDR1 MDHEN, CDR2 SYDVKM. This chain's CDR3 is CASSFQSRNTEAFF. The CDR3 DNA reads as TGTGCCAGCAGTTTCCAGTCCCGGAACACTGAAGCTTTCTTT.

This clone was observed a single time. CDR3 coding DNA: TGTGCCAGCAGCTCATATCAGGGGGAAGGGCCCCAGTACTTC. As protein: CASSSYQGEGPQYF. The J gene is TRBJ2-5, the V gene TRBV7-7, with 7 bases lining up with TRBD1. The CDR3 is 14 residues long. With V trimmed by 4 bases and J by 9 bases, 11 bases remained unmatched. Germline CDR1 reads SSHAT; CDR2 reads FNYEAQ (reference sequence).

This chain links TRBV28 with TRBJ2-3; D gene ambiguous. Trimming took 6 bases from V and 2 from J, leaving 15 bases between them. Germline V gene sequence: CDR1 MDHEN, CDR2 SYDVKM. The length of the CDR3 is 15 residues. As DNA, the CDR3 is TGTGCCAGCAGCCTCCCCCCCCGGTCCACAGATACGCAGTATTTT. Amino acid sequence: CASSLPPRSTDTQYF.

The rearrangement links TRBV28 to TRBJ2-5; 8 bases are a match to TRBD2. V shed 6 bases and J 5 bases; nucleotides not matched to a gene: 8. This CDR3 spans 14 amino acids. Per the germline V gene, CDR1 is MDHEN and CDR2 is SYDVKM. The DNA of the CDR3 is TGTGCCAGCAGCTTTAGCGGGATAGGCGAGACCCAGTACTTC. Encoded protein: CASSFSGIGETQYF. Full variable domain (remainder filled in from reference TRBV28 and TRBJ2-5): DVKVTQSSRYLVKRTGEKVFLECVQDMDHENMFWYRQDPGLGLRLIYFSYDVKMKEKGDIPEGYSVSREKKERFSLILESASTNQTSMYLCASSFSGIGETQYFGPGTRLLVL.

V is TRBV19 and J is TRBJ2-5, with D possibly matching TRBD1 (6 bases). V was shortened by 1 base and J by 5 bases, with 14 bases between the two germline ends. The CDR3 runs to 15 residues. Germline CDR1 and CDR2: LNHDA and SQIVND (reference sequence). As DNA, the CDR3 is TGTGCCAGTAGTATAGGGGGGCAGCTCAGGGAGACCCAGTACTTC. This translates into CASSIGGQLRETQYF. The whole variable domain, remainder taken from reference TRBV19 and TRBJ2-5, is DGGITQSPKYLFRKEGQNVTLSCEQNLNHDAMYWYRQDPGQGLRLIYYSQIVNDFQKGDIAEGYSVSREKKESFPLTVTSAQKNPTAFYLCASSIGGQLRETQYFGPGTRLLVL.

This CDR3 is CASSQDRTSGRETQYF. The CDR3 nucleotides are TGTGCCAGCAGCCAAGATAGGACTAGCGGGAGAGAGACCCAGTACTTC. The V call is TRBV14, the J call TRBJ2-5; 13 bases are a match to TRBD2. V shed 0 bases, J shed 4 bases, and the junction held 2 bases outside the gene matches. Germline-derived CDR1 and CDR2 are SGHDN and FVKESK. The CDR3 length is 16 residues.

The rearrangement joins TRBV7-8 to TRBJ2-7, with 7 bases that match TRBD2. Germline V gives CDR1 SGHVS, CDR2 FQNEAQ. The V segment lost 0 bases and the J segment 4 bases; nucleotides outside the gene matches: 9. The CDR3 has 16 residues. The CDR3: CASSLAGTTPLYEQYF. The CDR3 bases are TGTGCCAGCAGCTTAGCCGGGACTACACCCCTATACGAGCAGTACTTC.

This rearrangement joins TRBV28 to TRBJ2-7; 10 bases line up with TRBD1. Germline assignment: CDR1 MDHEN and CDR2 SYDVKM. V trimming: 5 bases; J trimming: 4 bases; junction bases outside the gene matches: 8. CDR3 length equals 15 residues. The CDR3 spells CASSTTGTGAYEQYF. In nucleotides, the CDR3 is TGTGCCAGCAGTACCACCGGGACAGGGGCATACGAGCAGTACTTC.

This chain uses TRBV13 with TRBJ2-4; 9 bases are shared with TRBD1. Losses at the gene ends were 5 bases for V and 8 bases for J; bases not matched to a gene: 13. CDR1 and CDR2 from the germline V gene are PRHDT and FYEKMQ (reference sequence). This CDR3 has 16 residues. The CDR3 nucleotides read TGTGCCAGCAGCCATCCCTCCGGGACAGGGAGGTACATTCAGTACTTC. This translates into CASSHPSGTGRYIQYF.